These 32 T cell receptor beta chains came from one sample sequenced in a study of HIV-infected children after antiretroviral therapy interruption. Noted treatment: PENTA 11 planned treatment interruption arm or continuous ART arm. A 3' RACE protocol on RNA, with unique molecular identifiers, produced the TCR library. In TCRdb, the 3' RACE reads were re-called with MiXCR into one record per CDR3 protein. This table has about 89,000 distinct CDR3 sequences, about 6.9% appearing once. Source: CD45RA+ CD4+ T cells from PBMCs, pooled from several time points, taken from a donor given antiretroviral therapy, either interrupted or continuous. The subset: naive CD4+ CD45RA+ CD45RO- T cells. The receptors derive from a pool of human donors with HIV.

The chain links TRBV3-1 to TRBJ1-6; tentative D call: TRBD1 (6 bases). In germline, CDR1 is LGHDT, CDR2 YNNKEL (reference sequence). The CDR3 runs 15 residues. V gave up 0 bases and J gave up 6 bases, with 9 bases separating them. CDR3 sequence reads: CASSQDRQVNSPLHF. CDR3 bases: TGTGCCAGCAGCCAAGATCGACAGGTTAATTCACCCCTCCACTTT.

CDR3 nucleotide sequence: TGTGCCAGCAGTGTTGAAATCGGTCAGCCCCAGCATTTT. This translates into CASSVEIGQPQHF. The chain links TRBV2 to TRBJ1-5; no clear D gene. CDR3 length equals 13 residues. Trimming left V 4 bases short and J 6 bases short, with 10 bases between. Germline V gene sequence: CDR1 SNHLY, CDR2 FYNNEI.

This chain uses TRBV5-1 with TRBJ2-7; D is possibly TRBD2 (7 bases). Trimming cost V 0 bases and J 6 bases, with 16 bases left between them. The CDR3 totals 15 residues. Germline V CDR1 and CDR2: SGHRS, YFSETQ. DNA of the CDR3: TGCGCCAGCAGCTTGGTAGGGGGGGCGCCGATCGAGCAGTACTTC. Translated, it gives CASSLVGGAPIEQYF.

This clonotype came up a few times. The CDR3 protein is CASSEAGPPYNEQFF. In DNA, the CDR3 is TGTGCCAGCAGTGAAGCCGGCCCGCCCTACAATGAGCAGTTCTTC. The rearrangement uses TRBV6-1 and TRBJ2-1; the D is unclear. The ends were cut back, 0 bases at V and 2 bases at J, with 8 bases in the middle. Germline V lookup: CDR1 MNHNS, CDR2 SASEGT. The CDR3 sequence is 15 residues long.

Worth noting for this clonotype: Without the conserved terminal phenylalanine or tryptophan, this CDR3 likely stems from a read error. The chain is built from TRBV30 and TRBJ1-4; D gene ambiguous. Germline V gene data show CDR1 as GTSNPN and CDR2 as SVGIG (reference sequence). This CDR3 comprises 15 residues. V was cut by 3 bases and J by 5 bases, with 16 bases left in between. CDR3 sequence reads: CAWRATGTENEKLFS. In DNA form, the CDR3 reads TGTGCCTGGAGGGCCACCGGTACGGAGAATGAAAAACTGTTTTCT.

This clonotype appeared many times. This chain connects TRBV11-3 to TRBJ2-1, with D hard to call. The V gene lost 4 bases and the J gene lost 9 bases, with 7 bases spanning the gap. From germline, CDR1 is SGHNT and CDR2 YENEEA. There are 11 residues in the CDR3. CDR3 residues: CASSSQVEQFF. The DNA of the CDR3 is TGTGCCAGCAGCTCCCAGGTTGAGCAGTTCTTC.

This clonotype was seen ten or more times. This chain links TRBV5-1 with TRBJ2-3; D may be TRBD2 (5 bases). This CDR3 has 15 amino acids. V was cut by 3 bases and J by 3 bases, with 14 bases left in between. CDR1 SGHRS and CDR2 YFSETQ come from the germline V gene. The CDR3 nucleotides read TGCGCCAGCAGCTCCCGACCTAGCCGGACAGATACGCAGTATTTT. Encoded protein: CASSSRPSRTDTQYF.

This clonotype was seen ten or more times. The chain combines TRBV12-3 or TRBV12-4 with TRBJ1-1, with a tentative D call TRBD1 (5 bases). CDR3 length: 14 amino acids. V was trimmed by 7 bases and J by 0 bases, leaving 12 bases between them. CDR3 bases: TGTGCCAGCACCCCACAGGAGATGAACACTGAAGCTTTCTTT. This codes for CASTPQEMNTEAFF.

This clonotype was observed at least ten times. J is TRBJ1-2 and V is TRBV4-1; D is undetermined. CDR1 is MGHRA, CDR2 YSYEKL, per germline. V lost 0 bases, J lost 0 bases, and 8 bases lay in between. CDR3 size: 15 residues. The CDR3 is CASSQDTGANYGYTF. CDR3 nucleotides: TGCGCCAGCAGCCAAGATACGGGAGCTAACTATGGCTACACCTTC.

The gene calls are TRBV29-1 and TRBJ1-1; D is possibly TRBD1 (6 bases). This CDR3 has 19 residues. V was cut by 3 bases and J by 0 bases, with 26 bases left in between. Per germline, CDR1 SQVTM and CDR2 ANQGSEA. CDR3 coding DNA: TGCAGCGTTGATGGTCAGGTCATAAGGGGGGCTTCCATGAACACTGAAGCTTTCTTT. Amino acid sequence: CSVDGQVIRGASMNTEAFF.

In its sample, this clonotype was seen a few times. The chain uses TRBV7-3 and TRBJ2-6, with 8 positions matching TRBD1. The CDR3 is 15 amino acids. Germline trimming cut 5 bases from V and 5 bases from J; bases unmatched to any gene: 5. Germline CDR1 reads SGHTA; CDR2 reads FQGTGA. The CDR3 DNA sequence: TGTGCCAGCAGCCAACAGGGGGACAGGGCCAACGTCCTGACTTTC. Amino acids: CASSQQGDRANVLTF. Full variable domain (missing parts from reference TRBV7-3 and TRBJ2-6): GAGVSQTPSNKVTEKGKYVELRCDPISGHTALYWYRQSLGQGPEFLIYFQGTGAADDSGLPNDRFFAVRPEGSVSTLKIQRTERGDSAVYLCASSQQGDRANVLTFGAGSRLTVL.

The sample holds many counts of this clonotype. The chain employs TRBV5-1 and TRBJ2-2; D gene ambiguous. Germline CDR1 reads SGHRS; CDR2 reads YFSETQ. V was trimmed by 0 bases and J by 7 bases, leaving 10 bases between them. CDR3 length equals 14 residues. The DNA of the CDR3 is TGCGCCAGCAGCTTGGGACTCCCGGACGGGGAGCTGTTTTTT. It yields the protein CASSLGLPDGELFF.

V gene TRBV20-1 combines with J gene TRBJ1-2; TRBD1 matches 12 bases. The junction had 10 bases not matched to a gene; V was cut back by 6 bases and J by 8 bases. The CDR3 is 14 residues long. Germline V CDR1 and CDR2: DFQATT, SNEGSKA (reference sequence). The CDR3 DNA reads TGCAGTGCCGAGGGGACAGGGGGCTGGGTCGGCTACACCTTC. Amino acids: CSAEGTGGWVGYTF.

This clonotype was seen many times. The chain is built from TRBV28 and TRBJ2-5; D is unclear. The CDR3 runs 12 residues. The germline gives CDR1 MDHEN, CDR2 SYDVKM. Trimming removed 10 bases from V and 2 bases from J, with 11 bases in between. The DNA of the CDR3 is TGTGCCATTGGCATCCCTCAAGAGACCCAGTACTTC. Amino acids: CAIGIPQETQYF.

There are many counts of this clonotype. The chain carries TRBV5-1 and TRBJ2-6; no clear D. The CDR3 length is 17 residues. Germline lookup yields CDR1 SGHRS and CDR2 YFSETQ. V shed 0 bases and J shed 0 bases, with 10 bases lying between them. The CDR3: CASSLGGINSGANVLTF. The DNA of the CDR3 is TGCGCCAGCAGCTTGGGCGGCATAAACTCTGGGGCCAACGTCCTGACTTTC.

Judged by abundance, this clonotype is medium-sized (0.01 to 0.1%). This rearrangement joins TRBV12-3 or TRBV12-4 to TRBJ1-2; possible D gene TRBD1, 5 bases. Between the trimmed V and J ends, which lost 7 bases and 2 bases, there was a span of 11 bases. The CDR3 has 13 residues. The CDR3 loop reads CASTWDGNYGYTF. The CDR3 bases are TGTGCCAGCACCTGGGACGGGAACTATGGCTACACCTTC.

V gene TRBV20-1 combines with J gene TRBJ1-5, with D tentatively TRBD1 (5 bases). Germline-derived CDR1 and CDR2 are DFQATT and SNEGSKA (reference sequence). This CDR3 has 16 amino acids. Trimming took 4 bases from V and 0 from J, leaving 16 bases between them. CDR3 bases: TGCAGTGCTAAACCCGCCGGGACCTATAGCAATCAGCCCCAGCATTTT. This gives the protein CSAKPAGTYSNQPQHF.

This clonotype has a count of ten or more. The gene calls are TRBV10-1 and TRBJ2-5; no clear D. Germline CDR1 is WNHNN and CDR2 is SYGVQD (reference sequence). CDR3 length: 15 amino acids. Trimming removed 1 base at V and 2 bases at J, with 11 bases between. The CDR3, as DNA: TGCGCCAGCAGTGAGTACGGCACGGAGCAAGAGACCCAGTACTTC. This translates into CASSEYGTEQETQYF.

This clonotype was counted many times. The rearrangement uses TRBV2 and TRBJ2-4, with TRBD1 as a possible D gene (7 bases). CDR3 length: 15 amino acids. Deletions cut 8 bases from V and 15 bases from J, with 29 bases between. From germline, CDR1 is SNHLY and CDR2 FYNNEI. The CDR3 DNA sequence: TGTGCCAGCGATCAGGGGGGTCTGCCCCCTCTCGAAGGGTACTTC. Protein sequence: CASDQGGLPPLEGYF.

This clonotype appeared many times. This chain uses TRBV12-3 or TRBV12-4 with TRBJ2-7; no clear D gene. There are 11 residues in the CDR3. V dropped 9 bases and J dropped 3 bases, with 9 bases sitting between them. The CDR3 loop is CASGVRYEQYF. In nucleotides, the CDR3 is TGTGCCAGTGGGGTCCGCTACGAGCAGTACTTC.

Many counts were recorded for this clonotype. This chain links TRBV30 with TRBJ2-5; D possibly corresponds to TRBD1 (5 bases). Trimming left V 5 bases short and J 3 bases short, with 7 bases between. Germline-derived CDR1 and CDR2 are GTSNPN and SVGIG (reference sequence). The CDR3 runs to 11 residues. The CDR3 sequence: CAWGREETQYF. The CDR3 DNA reads as TGTGCCTGGGGCAGGGAAGAGACCCAGTACTTC.

For the CDR3, the DNA is TGCGCCAGCAGCGACTTGCGAGTCGTCAATGAGCAGTTCTTC. Its protein product is CASSDLRVVNEQFF. This chain links TRBV5-1 with TRBJ2-1; D gene uncertain. In germline, CDR1 is SGHRS, CDR2 YFSETQ. V lost 4 bases to trimming and J lost 6 bases, with 14 bases between them. CDR3 length: 14 residues.

This clonotype turned up a few times. The V gene is TRBV19, the J gene TRBJ1-1; no firm D call. Germline V gene sequence: CDR1 LNHDA, CDR2 SQIVND (reference sequence). The CDR3 has 15 residues. The ends were cut back, 3 bases at V and 4 bases at J, with 15 bases in the middle. CDR3 nucleotides: TGTGCCAGTAGTATCCAGCTAGGTCGCCTCACTGAAGCTTTCTTT. Residues: CASSIQLGRLTEAFF.

This clonotype was detected ten times or more. The chain recombines TRBV10-3 with TRBJ1-4; TRBD1 agrees at 7 bases. J was trimmed by 1 base and V by 10 bases; bases with no gene match: 6. Germline lookup yields CDR1 ENHRY and CDR2 SYGVKD. There are 14 residues in the CDR3. This chain's CDR3 is CATQYRGTNEKLFF. CDR3 DNA sequence: TGTGCCACCCAATACAGGGGAACTAATGAAAAACTGTTTTTT.

This clonotype was detected ten times or more. The chain carries TRBV11-3 and TRBJ2-1; D gene uncertain. Germline-derived CDR1 and CDR2 are SGHNT and YENEEA. The CDR3 totals 17 residues. The V end was cut by 1 base, the J end by 5 bases, with 18 bases between. The CDR3 DNA is TGTGCCAGCAGCTTAGGTACGGTATGGGATAGGGACAATGAGCAGTTCTTC. Its translation is CASSLGTVWDRDNEQFF.

This clonotype was found many times. The V and J genes are TRBV5-5 and TRBJ1-5; D gene unclear. CDR1 and CDR2 from the germline V gene are SGHKS and YYEKEE (reference sequence). This CDR3 is built from 14 residues. Trimming removed 4 bases from V and 4 bases from J, with 12 bases in between. CDR3 loop: CASSTQTQNQPQHF. In nucleotides, the CDR3 is TGTGCCAGCAGCACCCAGACGCAAAATCAGCCCCAGCATTTT.

This clonotype showed up many times. This rearrangement joins TRBV30 to TRBJ2-1, with TRBD2 matching 11 bases. With 5 bases clipped from V and 5 bases from J, the junction kept 5 bases outside the gene matches. The germline V gene encodes CDR1 GTSNPN and CDR2 SVGIG (reference sequence). The CDR3 totals 14 residues. The CDR3 sequence: CAWVSGRGNNEQFF. CDR3 DNA: TGTGCCTGGGTTAGCGGGAGGGGGAACAATGAGCAGTTCTTC.

This clonotype has ten or more counts. The chain employs TRBV28 and TRBJ2-1, with D tentatively TRBD1 (6 bases). V lost 4 bases to trimming and J lost 13 bases, with 17 bases between them. The CDR3 contains 13 residues. From germline, CDR1 is MDHEN and CDR2 SYDVKM. DNA of the CDR3: TGTGCCAGCAGTTCTCACAACAACAGGGTACAGTTCTTC. Translation: CASSSHNNRVQFF. The variable domain in full, with the rest retrieved from reference TRBV28 and TRBJ2-1, is DVKVTQSSRYLVKRTGEKVFLECVQDMDHENMFWYRQDPGLGLRLIYFSYDVKMKEKGDIPEGYSVSREKKERFSLILESASTNQTSMYLCASSSHNNRVQFFGPGTRLTVL.

The genes are TRBV6-1 and TRBJ1-1; D ambiguous. This CDR3 has 11 amino acids. Deletions cut 7 bases from V and 6 bases from J, with 9 bases between. Germline V gene sequence: CDR1 MNHNS, CDR2 SASEGT. The CDR3 region has the DNA TGTGCCAGCACCTCCGGGGCTGAAGCTTTCTTT. Encoded protein: CASTSGAEAFF.

This clonotype was observed many times. The chain joins TRBV20-1 to TRBJ1-2; D is possibly TRBD1 (5 bases). Trimming stripped 5 bases from V and 0 bases from J, with 7 bases between. The germline V gene encodes CDR1 DFQATT and CDR2 SNEGSKA (reference sequence). The CDR3 sequence is 12 residues long. The CDR3: CSARGANYGYTF. CDR3 coding DNA: TGCAGTGCTCGAGGGGCTAACTATGGCTACACCTTC.

The chain links TRBV19 to TRBJ1-5, with D perhaps matching TRBD1 (6 bases). In germline, CDR1 is LNHDA, CDR2 SQIVND (reference sequence). V was pared by 4 bases and J by 6 bases, with 10 bases between. The CDR3 runs 13 residues. The CDR3 loop is CASSRQASQPQHF. CDR3 DNA sequence: TGTGCCAGTAGTAGACAGGCAAGTCAGCCCCAGCATTTT.

This clonotype appeared many times. The CDR3 sequence: CASQRGGPDTQYF. Here the CDR3 DNA reads TGTGCCAGCCAACGCGGGGGCCCAGATACGCAGTATTTT. The chain uses TRBV12-3 or TRBV12-4 and TRBJ2-3; TRBD2 is a possible D gene (7 bases). CDR3 length: 13 residues. Between the trimmed V and J ends, which lost 8 bases and 4 bases, there was a span of 13 bases.